This T cell receptor (beta chain) was sequenced for a study of T cell responses to AZD1222 COVID-19 vaccine. Findings and caveats of the study: In a largely white British group with more females than males, clonal diversity was possibly underestimated.

Trimming at V came to 4 bases and at J to 5 bases, leaving 6 bases not matched to a gene. The length of the CDR3 is 15 residues. From germline, CDR1 is SEHNR and CDR2 FQNEAQ (reference sequence). Turning to this clone: Its antigen is unknown.

Repertoires were generated with immunoSEQ multiplex PCR, while TCRdb's copy carries only in-frame clones and drops some. The sample holds around 80,000 clones; roughly 85% are singletons and the top ten take 8.5% to 12%. The input for sequencing was peripheral blood, taken 28 days after the second AZD1222 dose. The V gene is TRBV7-9, the J gene TRBJ1-5, with 9 positions matching TRBD1. The sequence was obtained from an adult who received the AZD1222 COVID-19 vaccine. This CDR3 reads CASSSARDRDQPQHF. The CDR3 DNA reads TGTGCCAGCAGCTCTGCCCGGGACAGGGATCAGCCCCAGCATTTT.